The 27 T cell receptor beta chains presented below share a single source sample, sequenced in a study of cytomegalovirus exposure and HLA in healthy donors. The study ran its PCR with 60 Vbeta and 13 Jbeta primers. Data came from immunoSEQ multiplex PCR; TCRdb stores just in-frame clones and leaves some out. The data hold approximately 200,000 clones, with about 79% observed a single time. Sequenced sample: PBMCs. These receptors were collected from a boy younger than 10 in good health and CMV-seronegative.

The chain couples TRBV28 to TRBJ2-2; 8 nucleotides agree with TRBD2. Germline CDR1 reads MDHEN; CDR2 reads SYDVKM. The CDR3 sequence is 16 residues long. With V trimmed by 4 bases and J by 3 bases, 7 bases remained unmatched. The CDR3: CASSSVGGADTGELFF. The CDR3 bases are TGTGCCAGCAGTTCCGTCGGGGGGGCGGACACCGGGGAGCTGTTTTTT.

DNA for the CDR3: TGCGCCAGCAGCCCACCTTTAATAGCGGGGGCCTACAATGAGCAGTTCTTC. Its translation is CASSPPLIAGAYNEQFF. This chain links TRBV4-1 with TRBJ2-1, with 9 bases that match TRBD2. The CDR3 sequence is 17 residues long. Germline lookup yields CDR1 MGHRA and CDR2 YSYEKL. V lost 4 bases to trimming and J lost 2 bases; unmatched junction nucleotides: 9.

This chain joins TRBV19 and TRBJ1-2; 7 bases fit TRBD1. The CDR3 is made up of 16 amino acids. Trimming at V came to 7 bases and at J to 3 bases, leaving 14 bases not matched to a gene. Germline values: CDR1 LNHDA, CDR2 SQIVND (reference sequence). Written as DNA, the CDR3 is TGTGCCAGTAAGGGGGCCTCGCCCAGGGGCGACTATGGCTACACCTTC. This codes for CASKGASPRGDYGYTF.

A remark on this clone: One end of the junction varies from germline; a read error may be responsible. This chain uses TRBV19 with TRBJ2-7; D might be TRBD1 (5 bases). CDR1 and CDR2 from the germline V gene are LNHDA and SQIVND (reference sequence). The CDR3 contains 13 residues. CDR3 sequence (DNA): TGTGCCAGTAGTAGCGACAGCCCCTACAAGCAGTACTTC. Translating gives CASSSDSPYKQYF.

This clone was detected once. The V call is TRBV4-2, the J call TRBJ1-1, with D uncertain. The germline gives CDR1 LGHNA, CDR2 YNFKEQ. Trimming removed 6 bases from V and 4 bases from J, with 6 bases in between. This CDR3 has 11 amino acids. CDR3 coding DNA: TGTGCCAGCAGGTCGAGCACTGAAGCTTTCTTT. Amino acids: CASRSSTEAFF.

J is TRBJ1-5 and V is TRBV19, with 8 bases fitting TRBD1. Germline loops: CDR1 LNHDA, CDR2 SQIVND (reference sequence). The J segment lost 10 bases and the V segment lost 3 bases, leaving 8 bases of the junction unmatched. The CDR3 sequence is 14 residues long. CDR3 bases: TGTGCCAGTAGTATCTCCAGGGGGCTTTATCCCCAGCATTTT. The encoded protein is CASSISRGLYPQHF.

V is TRBV5-6 and J is TRBJ1-5; the D gene is possibly TRBD1 (5 bases). Germline V gene data show CDR1 as SGHDT and CDR2 as YYEEEE. V lost 2 bases and J lost 5, with 8 bases in between. The CDR3 contains 13 residues. This CDR3 reads CASSLARDQPQHF. DNA for the CDR3: TGTGCCAGCAGCTTAGCCAGGGATCAGCCCCAGCATTTT.

This clone was seen a few times. The V gene is TRBV5-1, the J gene TRBJ2-3; D is perhaps TRBD2 (6 bases). The CDR3 is 15 residues long. Germline CDR1 SGHRS, CDR2 YFSETQ. Between the trimmed V and J ends, which lost 5 bases and 5 bases, there was a span of 18 bases. The CDR3 protein is CASRSRGPQGDTQYF. In DNA, the CDR3 is TGCGCCAGCAGATCGCGGGGACCCCAGGGAGATACGCAGTATTTT.

In regard to this clone: In the same sample, other DNA sequences code for this CDR3. The rearrangement links TRBV9 to TRBJ2-3, with 11 bases fitting TRBD2. CDR1 is SGDLS, CDR2 YYNGEE, per germline. The CDR3 runs to 15 residues. J was trimmed by 4 bases and V by 3 bases; bases with no gene match: 4. As DNA, the CDR3 is TGTGCCAGCAGCGGTAGCGGGGGGGCGGCAGATACGCAGTATTTT. This translates into CASSGSGGAADTQYF. The entire variable domain, with the rest obtained from reference TRBV9 and TRBJ2-3, is as follows: DSGVTQTPKHLITATGQRVTLRCSPRSGDLSVYWYQQSLDQGLQFLIQYYNGEERAKGNILERFSAQQFPDLHSELNLSSLELGDSALYFCASSGSGGAADTQYFGPGTRLTVL.

CDR3 in DNA: TGCAGTGCTAGACAGGACACTGAAGCTTTCTTT. This encodes CSARQDTEAFF. The genes are TRBV20-1 and TRBJ1-1, with no clear D. Germline V gene data show CDR1 as DFQATT and CDR2 as SNEGSKA (reference sequence). The CDR3 covers 11 residues. Trimming cost V 2 bases and J 3 bases, with 4 bases left between them.

This sequence joins TRBV7-2 and TRBJ2-7; D might be TRBD1 (7 bases). The V end was cut by 5 bases, the J end by 0 bases, with 17 bases between. Germline CDR1 is SGHTA and CDR2 is FQGNSA. CDR3 length equals 16 residues. CDR3 residues: CASSNRGRGISYEQYF. The CDR3 DNA reads as TGTGCCAGCAGCAATAGGGGGCGGGGTATCTCCTACGAGCAGTACTTC. Full variable domain (rest looked up from reference TRBV7-2 and TRBJ2-7): GAGVSQSPSNKVTEKGKDVELRCDPISGHTALYWYRQSLGQGLEFLIYFQGNSAPDKSGLPSDRFSAERTGGSVSTLTIQRTQQEDSAVYLCASSNRGRGISYEQYFGPGTRLTVT.

This chain links TRBV2 with TRBJ1-3; D is uncertain. Germline V lookup: CDR1 SNHLY, CDR2 FYNNEI. V gave up 4 bases and J gave up 0 bases, with 4 bases separating them. The length of the CDR3 is 13 residues. The CDR3 coding sequence is TGTGCCAGCAGTGCCGTCTCTGGAAACACCATATATTTT. Amino acid sequence: CASSAVSGNTIYF.

This clone came up once. The chain combines TRBV6-5 with TRBJ2-7, with 10 bases that match TRBD2. Germline V gives CDR1 MNHEY, CDR2 SVGAGI. There are 15 residues in the CDR3. After removal of 2 bases from V and 4 bases from J, the junction contained 5 bases not matched to a gene. CDR3 region: CASSYAVAGGYEQYF. The DNA for the CDR3 is TGTGCCAGCAGTTACGCGGTAGCGGGGGGATACGAGCAGTACTTC.

In the case of this clone: The identical CDR3 is also encoded by other nucleotide sequences in the sample. The V and J genes are TRBV7-9 and TRBJ1-2; the match to TRBD1 covers 8 bases. From germline, CDR1 is SEHNR and CDR2 FQNEAQ (reference sequence). After removal of 3 bases from V and 2 bases from J, the junction contained 2 bases not matched to a gene. The CDR3 is 14 residues long. CDR3 DNA sequence: TGTGCCAGCAGCTTTGGACAGGGCAACTATGGCTACACCTTC. Encoded protein: CASSFGQGNYGYTF.

This clone was seen only a few times. The chain recombines TRBV6-6 with TRBJ1-2; the match to TRBD1 covers 7 bases. Germline CDR1 and CDR2: MNHNY and SVGAGI (reference sequence). This CDR3 contains 13 residues. The ends lost 4 bases at V and 6 bases at J; junction bases unmatched: 5. In DNA form, the CDR3 reads TGTGCCAGCAGTTCACAGGGGTTCCATGGCTACACCTTC. Translating it yields CASSSQGFHGYTF.

This rearrangement joins TRBV7-8 to TRBJ1-1; 8 bases fit TRBD1. CDR1 is SGHVS, CDR2 FQNEAQ, per germline. The J segment lost 9 bases and the V segment lost 2 bases, leaving 5 bases of the junction unmatched. This CDR3 comprises 13 residues. The CDR3 nucleotides read TGTGCCAGCAGCTTAATCGACAGGGGACAAGCTTTCTTT. This gives the protein CASSLIDRGQAFF.

The rearrangement joins TRBV9 to TRBJ1-4; the match to TRBD1 covers 7 bases. This CDR3 contains 14 residues. Germline-derived CDR1 and CDR2 are SGDLS and YYNGEE. After removal of 3 bases from V and 2 bases from J, the junction contained 1 base not matched to a gene. The CDR3 loop reads CASSATGTNEKLFF. The CDR3 DNA reads TGTGCCAGCAGCGCGACAGGGACTAATGAAAAACTGTTTTTT.

This clone has a single count. The chain employs TRBV29-1 and TRBJ2-7; 9 bases map to TRBD1. The V and J ends lost 5 bases and 5 bases, in that order; junction bases with no gene match: 10. The V gene's germline CDR1 is SQVTM and CDR2 ANQGSEA. The CDR3 totals 14 residues. CDR3 sequence reads: CSVRAGQGRDEQYF. CDR3 DNA: TGCAGCGTTCGGGCGGGACAGGGAAGGGACGAGCAGTACTTC.

The chain employs TRBV7-3 and TRBJ2-7, with D perhaps TRBD1 (6 bases). Germline-derived CDR1 and CDR2 are SGHTA and FQGTGA. CDR3 length: 13 residues. The ends were cut back, 3 bases at V and 2 bases at J, with 8 bases in the middle. The CDR3 here is CASSFKGAYEQYF. As DNA, the CDR3 is TGTGCCAGCAGCTTCAAGGGGGCCTACGAGCAGTACTTC.

The genes are TRBV29-1 and TRBJ1-6; 8 bases match TRBD1. V shed 4 bases and J 7 bases; nucleotides not matched to a gene: 3. The CDR3 totals 13 residues. In germline, CDR1 is SQVTM, CDR2 ANQGSEA. The chain's CDR3 is CSVGDRTNSPLHF. The DNA for the CDR3 is TGCAGCGTTGGGGACAGGACCAATTCACCCCTCCACTTT.

This clone has only a few counts. One end of the junction is discordant with germline, which a read error may explain. DNA of the CDR3: TGTGCTAGCAGCTTAGGAGCCTCGCGGGAGACCCAGTACTTC. It specifies CASSLGASRETQYF. The gene calls are TRBV7-7 and TRBJ2-5; D remains unclear. This CDR3 comprises 14 residues. CDR1 is SSHAT and CDR2 is FNYEAQ in the germline V gene (reference sequence).

The chain employs TRBV30 and TRBJ2-7; no definite D call. CDR3 length: 16 amino acids. Per germline, CDR1 GTSNPN and CDR2 SVGIG (reference sequence). V was cut by 7 bases and J by 2 bases, with 24 bases left in between. In DNA, the CDR3 is TGTGCCTCCATAAGACAAAATATCCGATTCCCCTACGAGCAGTACTTC. It yields the protein CASIRQNIRFPYEQYF.

This clone has only one observation. This chain's CDR3 is CASSQGGGVAETQYF. The CDR3, as DNA: TGTGCCAGCAGCCAAGGGGGCGGGGTAGCGGAGACCCAGTACTTC. The chain combines TRBV4-2 with TRBJ2-5; perhaps TRBD2 as D (6 bases). The V end was cut by 1 base, the J end by 5 bases, with 14 bases between. The CDR3 runs to 15 residues. The germline V gene encodes CDR1 LGHNA and CDR2 YNFKEQ.

The gene calls are TRBV19 and TRBJ1-2; D unresolved. There are 11 residues in the CDR3. The V gene's germline CDR1 is LNHDA and CDR2 SQIVND (reference sequence). Trimming took 1 base from V and 8 from J, leaving 5 bases between them. The CDR3 loop is CASSIGSGYTF. In DNA, the CDR3 is TGTGCCAGTAGTATAGGTTCGGGCTACACCTTC.

This sequence joins TRBV4-2 and TRBJ2-7; weak D call: TRBD1 (5 bases). In germline, CDR1 is LGHNA, CDR2 YNFKEQ. This CDR3 region has 15 residues. Trimming took 0 bases from V and 4 from J, leaving 13 bases between them. Written as DNA, the CDR3 is TGTGCCAGCAGCCAAGATCGGCAGGGTCGGTACGAGCAGTACTTC. This encodes CASSQDRQGRYEQYF.

The chain employs TRBV19 and TRBJ2-1; 11 nucleotides match TRBD2. V was clipped by 3 bases and J by 10 bases; unmatched bases: 8. Germline CDR1 and CDR2: LNHDA and SQIVND (reference sequence). This CDR3 has 15 residues. CDR3 region: CASSIYLAGGREQFF. In DNA, the CDR3 is TGTGCCAGTAGTATTTATCTAGCGGGGGGAAGGGAGCAGTTCTTC.

This chain joins TRBV19 and TRBJ1-1; D is possibly TRBD1 (5 bases). With 7 bases removed from V and 0 bases from J, the gap between germline ends came to 9 bases. The CDR3 has 13 amino acids. Looked up from germline, CDR1 is LNHDA and CDR2 is SQIVND (reference sequence). DNA for the CDR3: TGTGCCAGTACCAACAGGTTGAACACTGAAGCTTTCTTT. This translates into CASTNRLNTEAFF.